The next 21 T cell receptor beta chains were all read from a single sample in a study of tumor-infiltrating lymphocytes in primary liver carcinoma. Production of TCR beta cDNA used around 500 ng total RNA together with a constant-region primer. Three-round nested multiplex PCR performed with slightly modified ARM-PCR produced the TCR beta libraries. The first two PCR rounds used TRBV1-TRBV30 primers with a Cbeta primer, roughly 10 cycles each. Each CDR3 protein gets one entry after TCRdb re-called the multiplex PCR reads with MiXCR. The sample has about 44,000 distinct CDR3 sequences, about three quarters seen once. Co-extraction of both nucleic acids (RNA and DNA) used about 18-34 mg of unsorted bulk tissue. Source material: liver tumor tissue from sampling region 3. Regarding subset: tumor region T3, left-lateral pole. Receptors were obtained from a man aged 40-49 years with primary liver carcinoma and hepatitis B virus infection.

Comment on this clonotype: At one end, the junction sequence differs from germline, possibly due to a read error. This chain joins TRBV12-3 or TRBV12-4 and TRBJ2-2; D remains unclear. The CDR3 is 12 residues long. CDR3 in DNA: TGTACCAGCAATCGTAGGCCCGGGGAGCTGTTTTTT. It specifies CTSNRRPGELFF.

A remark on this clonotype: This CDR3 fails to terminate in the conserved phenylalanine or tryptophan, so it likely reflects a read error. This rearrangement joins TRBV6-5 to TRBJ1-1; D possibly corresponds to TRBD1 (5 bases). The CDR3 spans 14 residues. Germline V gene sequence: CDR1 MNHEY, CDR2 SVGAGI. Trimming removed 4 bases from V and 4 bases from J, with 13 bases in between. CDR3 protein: CASSSQGRSTEAFY. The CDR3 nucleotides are TGTGCCAGCAGTTCCCAGGGACGGTCCACTGAAGCTTTCTAT.

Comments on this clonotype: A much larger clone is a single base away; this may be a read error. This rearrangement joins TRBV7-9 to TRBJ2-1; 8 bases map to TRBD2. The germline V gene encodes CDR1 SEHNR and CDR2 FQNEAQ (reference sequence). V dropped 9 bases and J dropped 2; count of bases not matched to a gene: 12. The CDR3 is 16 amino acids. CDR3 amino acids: CARRPSSGPAYNEQFF. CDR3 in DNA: TGTGCCAGGAGACCCTCTAGCGGGCCCGCCTACAATGAGCAGTTCTTC. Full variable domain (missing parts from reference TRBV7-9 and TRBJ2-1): DTGVSQNPRHKITKRGQNVTFRCDPISEHNRLYWYRQTLGQGPEFLTYFQNEAQLEKSRLLSDRFSAERPKGSFSTLEIQRTEQGDSAMYLCARRPSSGPAYNEQFFGPGTRLTVL.

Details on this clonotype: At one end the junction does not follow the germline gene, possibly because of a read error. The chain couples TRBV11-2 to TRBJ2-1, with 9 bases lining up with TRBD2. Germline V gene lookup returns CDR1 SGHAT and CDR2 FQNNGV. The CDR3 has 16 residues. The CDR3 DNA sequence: TGTACCAGCAGCTTCCGACTAGCGGCAGATTTCAATGAGCAGTTCTTC. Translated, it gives CTSSFRLAADFNEQFF.

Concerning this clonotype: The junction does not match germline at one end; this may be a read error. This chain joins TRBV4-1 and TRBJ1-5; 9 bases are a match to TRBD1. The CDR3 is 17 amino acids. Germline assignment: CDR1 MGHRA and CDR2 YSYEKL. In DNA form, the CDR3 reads TGCGCCAGCAGCCAGGCACTTCTACAGGGGGCTAGGCGGCCCAAGCATTTT. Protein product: CASSQALLQGARRPKHF.

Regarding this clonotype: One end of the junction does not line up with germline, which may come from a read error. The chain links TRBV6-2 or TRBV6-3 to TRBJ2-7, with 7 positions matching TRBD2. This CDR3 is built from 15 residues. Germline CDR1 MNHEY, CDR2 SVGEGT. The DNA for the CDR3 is TGTGCCAGCAGTTACTCGAGGGAGGGTCCCTACGAGCTGTACTTC. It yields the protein CASSYSREGPYELYF.

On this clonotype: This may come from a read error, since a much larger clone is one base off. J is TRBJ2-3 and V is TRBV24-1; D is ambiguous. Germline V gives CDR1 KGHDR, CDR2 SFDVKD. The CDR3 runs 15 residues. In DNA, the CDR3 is TGTGCCACCTGTGATCCCCGGCAGGGCACAGATACGCAGTATTTT. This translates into CATCDPRQGTDTQYF.

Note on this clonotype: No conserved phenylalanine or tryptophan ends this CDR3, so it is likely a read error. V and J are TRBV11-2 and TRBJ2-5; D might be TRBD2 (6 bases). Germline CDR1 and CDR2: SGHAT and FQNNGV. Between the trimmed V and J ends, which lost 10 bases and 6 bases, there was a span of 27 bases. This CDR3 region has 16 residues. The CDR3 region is CATRSRDSAHQKTQYL. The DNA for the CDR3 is TGTGCCACCAGATCCCGGGACTCGGCCCATCAAAAGACCCAGTACTTA.

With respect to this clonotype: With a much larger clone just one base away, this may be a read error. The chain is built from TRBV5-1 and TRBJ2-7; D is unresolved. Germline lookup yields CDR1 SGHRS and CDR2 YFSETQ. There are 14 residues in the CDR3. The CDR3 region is CASSLEGSSYGQYF. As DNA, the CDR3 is TGCGCCAGCAGCTTGGAGGGAAGCTCCTACGGGCAGTACTTC.

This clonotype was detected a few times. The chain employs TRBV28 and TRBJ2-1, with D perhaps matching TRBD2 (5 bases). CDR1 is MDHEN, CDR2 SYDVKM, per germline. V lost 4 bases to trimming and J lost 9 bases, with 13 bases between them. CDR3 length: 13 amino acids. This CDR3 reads CASSSGISGEQFF. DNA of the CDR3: TGTGCCAGCAGTTCGGGGATAAGCGGTGAGCAGTTCTTC.

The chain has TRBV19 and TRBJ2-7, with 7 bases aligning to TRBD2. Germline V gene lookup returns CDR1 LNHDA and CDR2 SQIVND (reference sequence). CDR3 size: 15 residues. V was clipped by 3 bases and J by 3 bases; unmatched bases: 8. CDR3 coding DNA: TGTGCCAGTAGTATCAGAGCGGGGCCGTACTACGAGCAGTACTTC. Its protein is CASSIRAGPYYEQYF.

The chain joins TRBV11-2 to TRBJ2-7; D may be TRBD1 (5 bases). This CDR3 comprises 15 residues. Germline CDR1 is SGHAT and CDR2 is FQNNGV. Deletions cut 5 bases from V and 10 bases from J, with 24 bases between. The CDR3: CASSRGFSRAYGQYF. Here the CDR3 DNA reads TGTGCCAGCAGCCGAGGTTTTAGCAGGGCTTACGGACAGTACTTC.

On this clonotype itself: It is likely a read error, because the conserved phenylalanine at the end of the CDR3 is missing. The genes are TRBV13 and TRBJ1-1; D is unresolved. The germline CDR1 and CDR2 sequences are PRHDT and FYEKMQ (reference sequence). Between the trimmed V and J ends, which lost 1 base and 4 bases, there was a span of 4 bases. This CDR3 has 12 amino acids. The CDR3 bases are TGTGCCAGCAGCTTAGCCTGCACTGAAGCTTTCCTT. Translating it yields CASSLACTEAFL.

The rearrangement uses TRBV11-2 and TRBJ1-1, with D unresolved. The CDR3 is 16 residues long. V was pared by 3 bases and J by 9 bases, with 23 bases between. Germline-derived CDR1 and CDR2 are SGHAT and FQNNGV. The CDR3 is CASSFNMGGRVAKAFF. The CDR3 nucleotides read TGTGCCAGCAGCTTCAATATGGGCGGAAGAGTCGCTAAAGCTTTCTTT.

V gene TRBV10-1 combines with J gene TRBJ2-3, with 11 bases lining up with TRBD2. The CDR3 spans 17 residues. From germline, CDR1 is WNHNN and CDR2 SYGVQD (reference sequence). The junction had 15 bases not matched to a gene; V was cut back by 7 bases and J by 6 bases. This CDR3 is CASNDGGLAEEDDTQYF. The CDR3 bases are TGCGCCAGCAACGATGGGGGACTAGCGGAGGAGGACGATACGCAGTATTTT.

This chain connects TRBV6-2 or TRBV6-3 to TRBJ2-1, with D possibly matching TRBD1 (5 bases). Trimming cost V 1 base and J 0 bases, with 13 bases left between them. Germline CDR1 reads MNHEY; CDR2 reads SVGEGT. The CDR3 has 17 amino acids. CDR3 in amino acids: CASSYLGHHSSYNEQFF. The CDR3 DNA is TGTGCCAGCAGTTACTTAGGACACCATAGCTCCTACAATGAGCAGTTCTTC.

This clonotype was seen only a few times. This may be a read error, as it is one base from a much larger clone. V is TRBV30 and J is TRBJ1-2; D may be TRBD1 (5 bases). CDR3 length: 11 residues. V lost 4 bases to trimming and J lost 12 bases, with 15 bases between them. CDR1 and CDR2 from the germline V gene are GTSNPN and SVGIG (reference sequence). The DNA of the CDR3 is TGTGCCTGGAATACTCAACAGGTGAACACCTTC. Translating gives CAWNTQQVNTF.

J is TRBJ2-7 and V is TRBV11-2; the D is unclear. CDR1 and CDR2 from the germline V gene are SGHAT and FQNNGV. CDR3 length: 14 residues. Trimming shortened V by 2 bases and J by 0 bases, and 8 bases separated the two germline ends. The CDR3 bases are TGTGCCAGCAGCTTAATCTACGGCTCCTACGAGCAGTACTTC. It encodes CASSLIYGSYEQYF.

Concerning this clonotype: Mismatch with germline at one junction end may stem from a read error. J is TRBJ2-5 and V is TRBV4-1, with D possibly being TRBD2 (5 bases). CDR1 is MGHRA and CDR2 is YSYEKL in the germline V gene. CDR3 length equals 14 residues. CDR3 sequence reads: CASSQDTSAGAQYF. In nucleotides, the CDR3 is TGTGCTAGCAGCCAAGACACTTCAGCTGGGGCCCAGTACTTC.

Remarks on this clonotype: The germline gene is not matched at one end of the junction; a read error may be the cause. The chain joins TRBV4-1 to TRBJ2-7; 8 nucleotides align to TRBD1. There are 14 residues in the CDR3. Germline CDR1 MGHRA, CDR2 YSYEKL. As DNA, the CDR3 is TGCGCCAGCACCCTCTACGGACAGGGCCACGAGCGGTACTTC. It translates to CASTLYGQGHERYF.

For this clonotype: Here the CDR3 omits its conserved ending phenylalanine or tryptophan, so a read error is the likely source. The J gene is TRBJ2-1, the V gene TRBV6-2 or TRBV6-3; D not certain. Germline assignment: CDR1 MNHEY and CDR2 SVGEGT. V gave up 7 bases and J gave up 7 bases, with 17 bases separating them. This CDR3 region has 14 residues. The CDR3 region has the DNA TGTGCCAGCACCAGAGGCCCTCTTTATAATGAGCAGTTCTTA. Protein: CASTRGPLYNEQFL.